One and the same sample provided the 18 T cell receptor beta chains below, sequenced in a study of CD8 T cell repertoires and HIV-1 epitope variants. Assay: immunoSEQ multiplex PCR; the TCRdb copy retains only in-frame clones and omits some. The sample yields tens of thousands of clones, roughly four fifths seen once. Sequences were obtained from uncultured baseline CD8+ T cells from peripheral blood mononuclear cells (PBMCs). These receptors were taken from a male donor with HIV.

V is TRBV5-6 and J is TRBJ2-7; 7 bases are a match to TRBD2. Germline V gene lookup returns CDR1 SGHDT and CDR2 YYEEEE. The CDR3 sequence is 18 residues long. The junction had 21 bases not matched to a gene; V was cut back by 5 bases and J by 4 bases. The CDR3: CASSNAQLRLAFGYEQYF. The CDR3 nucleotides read TGTGCCAGCAGTAACGCCCAACTCCGACTAGCTTTCGGTTACGAGCAGTACTTC.

CDR3 DNA: TGTGCCAGCAGTTTATCGAGGGGGGAGGATGGCTACACCTTC. As protein: CASSLSRGEDGYTF. The V gene is TRBV27, the J gene TRBJ1-2; tentative D call: TRBD1 (6 bases). Trimming shortened V by 0 bases and J by 6 bases, and 11 bases separated the two germline ends. This CDR3 comprises 14 residues. Germline-derived CDR1 and CDR2 are MNHEY and SMNVEV (reference sequence).

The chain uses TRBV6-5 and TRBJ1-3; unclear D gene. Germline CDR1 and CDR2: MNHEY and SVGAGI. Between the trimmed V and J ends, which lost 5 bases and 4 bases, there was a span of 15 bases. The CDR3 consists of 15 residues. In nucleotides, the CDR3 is TGTGCCAGCAGTAGGATATCTGGCGGGGGAAACACCATATATTTT. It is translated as CASSRISGGGNTIYF.

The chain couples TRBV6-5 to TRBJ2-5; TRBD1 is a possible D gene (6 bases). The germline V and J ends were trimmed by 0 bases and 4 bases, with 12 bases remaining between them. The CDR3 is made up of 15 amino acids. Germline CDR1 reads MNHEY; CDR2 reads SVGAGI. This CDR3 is CASSYSFSRGETQYF. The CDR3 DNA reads TGTGCCAGCAGTTACTCGTTTAGCAGGGGAGAGACCCAGTACTTC.

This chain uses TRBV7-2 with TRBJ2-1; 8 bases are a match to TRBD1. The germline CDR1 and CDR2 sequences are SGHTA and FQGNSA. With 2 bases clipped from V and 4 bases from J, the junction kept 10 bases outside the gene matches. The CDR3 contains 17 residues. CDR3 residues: CASSLFGGGTGYNEQFF. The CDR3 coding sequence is TGTGCCAGCAGCTTATTTGGGGGCGGGACAGGTTACAATGAGCAGTTCTTC.

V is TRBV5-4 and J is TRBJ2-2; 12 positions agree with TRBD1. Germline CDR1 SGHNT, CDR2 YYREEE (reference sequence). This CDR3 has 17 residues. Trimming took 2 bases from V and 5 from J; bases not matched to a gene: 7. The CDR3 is CASSFPQGQGATGELFF. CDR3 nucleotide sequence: TGTGCCAGCAGCTTCCCTCAGGGACAGGGGGCTACCGGGGAGCTGTTTTTT.

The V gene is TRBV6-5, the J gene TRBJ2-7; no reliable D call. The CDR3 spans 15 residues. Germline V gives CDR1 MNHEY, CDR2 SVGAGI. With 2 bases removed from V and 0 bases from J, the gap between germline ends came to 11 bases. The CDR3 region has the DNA TGTGCCAGCAGTTACAGGGCAGTTAGCTCCTACGAGCAGTACTTC. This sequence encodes CASSYRAVSSYEQYF.

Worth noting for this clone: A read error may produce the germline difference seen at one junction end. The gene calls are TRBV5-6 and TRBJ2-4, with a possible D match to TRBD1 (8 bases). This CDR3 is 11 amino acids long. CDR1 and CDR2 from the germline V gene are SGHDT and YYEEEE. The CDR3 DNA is TGTGCCAGCAGCTTTGGGGGGGACAGGCTTTTC. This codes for CASSFGGDRLF.

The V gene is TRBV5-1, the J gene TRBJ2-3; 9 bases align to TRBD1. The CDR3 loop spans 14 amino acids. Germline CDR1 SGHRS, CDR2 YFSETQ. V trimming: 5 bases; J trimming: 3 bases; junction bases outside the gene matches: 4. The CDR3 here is CASSYRGRTDTQYF. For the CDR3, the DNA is TGCGCCAGCAGTTACAGGGGGCGTACAGATACGCAGTATTTT.

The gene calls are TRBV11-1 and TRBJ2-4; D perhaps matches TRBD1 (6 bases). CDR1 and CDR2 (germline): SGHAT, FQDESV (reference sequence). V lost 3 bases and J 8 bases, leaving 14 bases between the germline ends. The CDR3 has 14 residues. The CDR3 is CASSLATGRDIQYF. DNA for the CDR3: TGTGCCAGCAGCTTGGCAACAGGGCGAGACATTCAGTACTTC.

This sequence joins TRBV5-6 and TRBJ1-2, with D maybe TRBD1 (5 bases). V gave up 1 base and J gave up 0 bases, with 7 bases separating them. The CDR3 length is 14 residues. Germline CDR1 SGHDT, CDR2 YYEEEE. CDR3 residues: CASSLTGANYGYTF. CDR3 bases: TGTGCCAGCAGCTTGACAGGTGCTAACTATGGCTACACCTTC. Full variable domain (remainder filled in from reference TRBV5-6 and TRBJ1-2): DAGVTQSPTHLIKTRGQQVTLRCSPKSGHDTVSWYQQALGQGPQFIFQYYEEEERQRGNFPDRFSGHQFPNYSSELNVNALLLGDSALYLCASSLTGANYGYTFGSGTRLTVV.

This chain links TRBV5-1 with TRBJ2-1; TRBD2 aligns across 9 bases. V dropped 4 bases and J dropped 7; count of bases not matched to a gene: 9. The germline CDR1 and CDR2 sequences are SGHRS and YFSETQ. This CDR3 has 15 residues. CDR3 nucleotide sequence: TGCGCCAGCAGCCCGGGACTAGCAGCGGGGAATGAGCAGTTCTTC. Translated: CASSPGLAAGNEQFF.

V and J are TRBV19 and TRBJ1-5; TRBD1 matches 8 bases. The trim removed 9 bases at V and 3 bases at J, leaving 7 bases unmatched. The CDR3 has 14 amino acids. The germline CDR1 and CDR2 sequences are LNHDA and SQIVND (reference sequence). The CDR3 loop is CASGDRTLNQPQHF. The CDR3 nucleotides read TGTGCCAGCGGGGACAGGACCCTCAATCAGCCCCAGCATTTT.

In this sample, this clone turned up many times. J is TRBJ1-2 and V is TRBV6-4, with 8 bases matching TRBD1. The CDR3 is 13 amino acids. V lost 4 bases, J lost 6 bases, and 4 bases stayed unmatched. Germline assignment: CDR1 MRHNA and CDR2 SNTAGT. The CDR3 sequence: CASSGPGGDGYTF. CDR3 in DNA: TGTGCCAGCAGTGGTCCAGGGGGCGATGGCTACACCTTC.

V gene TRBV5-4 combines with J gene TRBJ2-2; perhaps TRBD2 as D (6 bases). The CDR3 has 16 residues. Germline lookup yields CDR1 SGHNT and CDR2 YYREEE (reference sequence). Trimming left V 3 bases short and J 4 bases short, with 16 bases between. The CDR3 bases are TGTGCCAGCAGCTCCACGGGACTGCACGGCACCGGGGAGCTGTTTTTT. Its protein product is CASSSTGLHGTGELFF.

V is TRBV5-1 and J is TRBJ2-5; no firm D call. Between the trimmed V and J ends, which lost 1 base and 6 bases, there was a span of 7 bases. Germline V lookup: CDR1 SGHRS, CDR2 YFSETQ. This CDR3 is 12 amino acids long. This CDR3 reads CASSLPDKTQYF. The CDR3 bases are TGCGCCAGCAGCTTGCCTGATAAGACCCAGTACTTC.

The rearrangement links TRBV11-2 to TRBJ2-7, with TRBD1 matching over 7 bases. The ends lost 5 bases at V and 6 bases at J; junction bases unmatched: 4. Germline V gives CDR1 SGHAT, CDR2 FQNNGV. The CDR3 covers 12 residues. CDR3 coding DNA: TGTGCCAGCAGCAAAACAGGGGTCGAGCAGTACTTC. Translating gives CASSKTGVEQYF.

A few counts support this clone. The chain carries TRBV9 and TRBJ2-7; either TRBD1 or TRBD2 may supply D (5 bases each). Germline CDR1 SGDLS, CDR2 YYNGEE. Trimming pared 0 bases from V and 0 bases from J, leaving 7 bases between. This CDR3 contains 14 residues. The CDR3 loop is CASSVAGTSYEQYF. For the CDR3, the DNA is TGTGCCAGCAGCGTAGCTGGGACCTCCTACGAGCAGTACTTC.